This TCR beta chain appears in the sequencing data of a study of PD-1 blockade in classical Hodgkin lymphoma. General study results and limits: There remain no defined causes for the repertoire differences, which possibly reflect disease activity or prior therapy. Baseline TCR diversity was reportedly lower in newly diagnosed patients than healthy donors.

Per the germline V gene, CDR1 is LGHNA and CDR2 is YSLEER. The junction had 7 bases not matched to a gene; V was cut back by 0 bases and J by 5 bases. This CDR3 region has 16 residues. Described time point: newly diagnosed, previously untreated cHL patient sample. Magnetic negative selection isolated CD8+ T cells from thawed PBMCs. Newly diagnosed, untreated classical Hodgkin lymphoma PBMCs served as comparison. On this clone itself: Its target is unknown.

Profiling relied on immunoSEQ multiplex PCR, and the TCRdb table lists in-frame clones only, not all of them. In the table there are around 23,000 clones, more than 75% of which are singletons. The sequence came from a human donor with classical Hodgkin lymphoma. The specimen was CD8+ T cells from blood. The rearrangement uses TRBV4-3 and TRBJ2-3, with 8 bases that match TRBD2. The CDR3 DNA reads TGCGCCAGCAGCCAAGAGATTAGCGGGGTGGGAGATACGCAGTATTTT. It yields the protein CASSQEISGVGDTQYF.